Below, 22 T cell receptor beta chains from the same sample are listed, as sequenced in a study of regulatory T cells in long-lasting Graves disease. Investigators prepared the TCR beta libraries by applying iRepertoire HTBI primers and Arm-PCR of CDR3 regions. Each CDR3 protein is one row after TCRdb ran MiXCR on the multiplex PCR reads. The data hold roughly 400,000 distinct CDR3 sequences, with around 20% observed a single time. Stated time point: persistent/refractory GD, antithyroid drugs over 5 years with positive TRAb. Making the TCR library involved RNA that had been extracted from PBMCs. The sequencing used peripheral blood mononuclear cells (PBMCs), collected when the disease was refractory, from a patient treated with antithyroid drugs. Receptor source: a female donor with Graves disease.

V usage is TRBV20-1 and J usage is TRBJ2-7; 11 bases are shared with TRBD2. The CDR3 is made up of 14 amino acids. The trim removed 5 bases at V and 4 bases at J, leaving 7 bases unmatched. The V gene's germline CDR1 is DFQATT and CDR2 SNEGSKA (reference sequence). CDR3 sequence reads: CSAVLAGEWYEQYF. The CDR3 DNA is TGCAGTGCTGTACTAGCGGGAGAATGGTACGAGCAGTACTTC.

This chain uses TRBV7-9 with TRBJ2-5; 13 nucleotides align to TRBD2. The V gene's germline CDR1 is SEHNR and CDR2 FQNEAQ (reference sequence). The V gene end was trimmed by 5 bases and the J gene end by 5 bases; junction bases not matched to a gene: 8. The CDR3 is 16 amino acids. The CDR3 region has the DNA TGTGCCAGCAGCCCCGGACTAGCGGGAGTTTTTGAGACCCAGTACTTC. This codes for CASSPGLAGVFETQYF.

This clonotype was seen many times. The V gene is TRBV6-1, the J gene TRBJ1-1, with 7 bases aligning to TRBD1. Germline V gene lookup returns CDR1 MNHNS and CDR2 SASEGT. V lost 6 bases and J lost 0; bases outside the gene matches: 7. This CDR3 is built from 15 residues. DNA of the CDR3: TGTGCCAGCAGGCGGGACAGACTCATGAACACTGAAGCTTTCTTT. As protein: CASRRDRLMNTEAFF.

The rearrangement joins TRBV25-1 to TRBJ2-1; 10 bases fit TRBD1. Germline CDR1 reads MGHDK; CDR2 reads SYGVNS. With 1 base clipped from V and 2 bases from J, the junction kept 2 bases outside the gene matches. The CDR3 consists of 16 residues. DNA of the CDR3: TGTGCCAGCAGTGAATCGGGGACAGGGGCCTACAATGAGCAGTTCTTC. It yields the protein CASSESGTGAYNEQFF.

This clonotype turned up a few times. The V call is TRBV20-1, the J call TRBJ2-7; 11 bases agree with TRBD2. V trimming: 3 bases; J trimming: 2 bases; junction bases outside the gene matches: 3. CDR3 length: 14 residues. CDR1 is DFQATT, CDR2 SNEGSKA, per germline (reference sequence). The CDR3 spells CSASRLAGTYEQYF. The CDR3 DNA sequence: TGCAGTGCTAGTAGACTAGCGGGGACCTACGAGCAGTACTTC.

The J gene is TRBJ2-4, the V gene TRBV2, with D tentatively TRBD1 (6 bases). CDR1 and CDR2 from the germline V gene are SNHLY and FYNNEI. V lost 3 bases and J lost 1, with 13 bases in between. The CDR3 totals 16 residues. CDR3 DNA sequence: TGTGCCAGCAGTGACCTTCACCAGGGGGCCAAAAACATTCAGTACTTC. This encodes CASSDLHQGAKNIQYF.

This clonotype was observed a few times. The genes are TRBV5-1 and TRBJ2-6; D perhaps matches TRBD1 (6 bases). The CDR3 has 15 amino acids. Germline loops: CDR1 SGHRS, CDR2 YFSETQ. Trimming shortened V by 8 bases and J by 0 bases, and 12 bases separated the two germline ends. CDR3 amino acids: CASGQDSSGANVLTF. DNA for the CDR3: TGCGCCAGTGGCCAGGACAGCTCTGGGGCCAACGTCCTGACTTTC.

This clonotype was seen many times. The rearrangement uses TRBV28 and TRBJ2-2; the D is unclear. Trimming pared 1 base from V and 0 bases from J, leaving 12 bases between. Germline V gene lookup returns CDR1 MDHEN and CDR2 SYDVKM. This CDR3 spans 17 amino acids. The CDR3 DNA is TGTGCCAGCAGTTTATTTGGGGAAACGGCGAACACCGGGGAGCTGTTTTTT. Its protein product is CASSLFGETANTGELFF.

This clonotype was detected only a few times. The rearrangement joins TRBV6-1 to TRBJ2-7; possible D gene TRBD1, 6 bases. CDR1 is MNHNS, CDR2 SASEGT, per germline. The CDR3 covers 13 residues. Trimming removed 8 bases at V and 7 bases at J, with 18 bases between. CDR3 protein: CASGYTGTEEQYF. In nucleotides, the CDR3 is TGTGCCAGCGGATACACAGGGACGGAGGAGCAGTACTTC.

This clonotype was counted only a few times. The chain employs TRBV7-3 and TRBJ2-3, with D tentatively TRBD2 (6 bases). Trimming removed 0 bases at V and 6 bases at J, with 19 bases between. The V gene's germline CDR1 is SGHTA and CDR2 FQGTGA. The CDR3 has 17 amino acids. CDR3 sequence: CASSLTAPRAGIDTQYF. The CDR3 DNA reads TGTGCCAGCAGCTTAACTGCACCACGGGCGGGGATCGATACGCAGTATTTT.

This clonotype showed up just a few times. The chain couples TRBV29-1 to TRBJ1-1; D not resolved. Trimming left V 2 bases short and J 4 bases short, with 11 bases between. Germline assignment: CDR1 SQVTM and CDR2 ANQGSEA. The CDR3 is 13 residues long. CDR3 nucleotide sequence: TGCAGCGTTGAACGGACGGCAGGCACTGAAGCTTTCTTT. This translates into CSVERTAGTEAFF. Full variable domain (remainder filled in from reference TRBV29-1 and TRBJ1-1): SAVISQKPSRDICQRGTSLTIQCQVDSQVTMMFWYRQQPGQSLTLIATANQGSEATYESGFVIDKFPISRPNLTFSTLTVSNMSPEDSSIYLCSVERTAGTEAFFGQGTRLTVV.

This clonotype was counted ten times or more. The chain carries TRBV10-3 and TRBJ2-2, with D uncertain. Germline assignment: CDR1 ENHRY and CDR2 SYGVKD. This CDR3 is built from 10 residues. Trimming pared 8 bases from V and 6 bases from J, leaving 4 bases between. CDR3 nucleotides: TGTGCCATCTTCTCCGGGGAGCTGTTTTTT. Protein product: CAIFSGELFF.

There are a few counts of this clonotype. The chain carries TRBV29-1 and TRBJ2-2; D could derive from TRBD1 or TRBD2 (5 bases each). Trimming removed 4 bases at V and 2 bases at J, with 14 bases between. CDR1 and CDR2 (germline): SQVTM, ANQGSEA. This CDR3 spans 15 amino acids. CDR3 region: CSVVSGAENTGELFF. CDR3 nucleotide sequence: TGCAGCGTTGTATCCGGGGCGGAAAACACCGGGGAGCTGTTTTTT.

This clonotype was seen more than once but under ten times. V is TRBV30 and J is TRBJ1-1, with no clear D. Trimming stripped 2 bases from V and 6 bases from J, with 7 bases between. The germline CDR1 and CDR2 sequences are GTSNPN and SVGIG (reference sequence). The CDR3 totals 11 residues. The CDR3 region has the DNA TGTGCCTGGAGTTGGGAAGCTGAAGCTTTCTTT. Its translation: CAWSWEAEAFF. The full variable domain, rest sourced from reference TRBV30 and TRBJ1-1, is SQTIHQWPATLVQPVGSPLSLECTVEGTSNPNLYWYRQAAGRGLQLLFYSVGIGQISSEVPQNLSASRPQDRQFILSSKKLLLSDSGFYLCAWSWEAEAFFGQGTRLTVV.

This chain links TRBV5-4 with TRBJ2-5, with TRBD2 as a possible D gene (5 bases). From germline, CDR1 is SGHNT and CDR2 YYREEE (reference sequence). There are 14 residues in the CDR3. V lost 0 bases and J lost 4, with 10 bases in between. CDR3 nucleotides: TGTGCCAGCAGCTTGGAGGCGGGCGGAGAGACCCAGTACTTC. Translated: CASSLEAGGETQYF. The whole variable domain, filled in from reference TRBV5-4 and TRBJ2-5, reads ETGVTQSPTHLIKTRGQQVTLRCSSQSGHNTVSWYQQALGQGPQFIFQYYREEENGRGNFPPRFSGLQFPNYSSELNVNALELDDSALYLCASSLEAGGETQYFGPGTRLLVL.

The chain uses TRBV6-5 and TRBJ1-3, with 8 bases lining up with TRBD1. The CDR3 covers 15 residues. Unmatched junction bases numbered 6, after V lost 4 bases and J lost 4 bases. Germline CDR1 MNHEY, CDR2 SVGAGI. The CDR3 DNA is TGTGCCAGCAGTTCCTGGACAGGGTACGGAAACACCATATATTTT. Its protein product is CASSSWTGYGNTIYF.

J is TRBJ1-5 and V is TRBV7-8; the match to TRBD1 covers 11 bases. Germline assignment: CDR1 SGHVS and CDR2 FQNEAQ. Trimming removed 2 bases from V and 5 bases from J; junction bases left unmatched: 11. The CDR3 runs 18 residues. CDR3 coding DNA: TGTGCCAGCAGCTTAATAAGCAGGACAGGGGGCTTCGATCAGCCCCAGCATTTT. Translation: CASSLISRTGGFDQPQHF.

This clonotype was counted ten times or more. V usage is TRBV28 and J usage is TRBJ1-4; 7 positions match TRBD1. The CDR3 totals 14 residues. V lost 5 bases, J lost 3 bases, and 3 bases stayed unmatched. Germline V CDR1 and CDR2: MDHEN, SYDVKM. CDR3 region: CASSRDRANEKLFF. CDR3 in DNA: TGTGCCAGCAGTCGGGACAGAGCTAATGAAAAACTGTTTTTT.

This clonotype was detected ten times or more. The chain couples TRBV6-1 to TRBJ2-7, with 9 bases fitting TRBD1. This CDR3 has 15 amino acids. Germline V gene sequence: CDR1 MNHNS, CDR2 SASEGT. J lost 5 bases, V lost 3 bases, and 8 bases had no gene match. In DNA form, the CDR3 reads TGTGCCAGCAGTGATGAGGGACAGGGTACGGACGAGCAGTACTTC. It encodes CASSDEGQGTDEQYF.

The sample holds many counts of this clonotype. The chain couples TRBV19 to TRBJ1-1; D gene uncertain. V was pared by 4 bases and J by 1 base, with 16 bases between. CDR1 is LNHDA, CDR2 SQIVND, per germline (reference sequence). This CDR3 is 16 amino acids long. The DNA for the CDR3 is TGTGCCAGTAGTACACAGTATTTGGACCCGAACACTGAAGCTTTCTTT. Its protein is CASSTQYLDPNTEAFF.

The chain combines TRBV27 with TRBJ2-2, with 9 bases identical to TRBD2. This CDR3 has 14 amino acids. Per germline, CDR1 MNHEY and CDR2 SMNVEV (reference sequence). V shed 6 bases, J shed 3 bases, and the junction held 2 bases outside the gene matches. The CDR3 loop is CASRLAGDTGELFF. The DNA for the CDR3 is TGTGCCAGCAGATTAGCGGGAGACACCGGGGAGCTGTTTTTT.

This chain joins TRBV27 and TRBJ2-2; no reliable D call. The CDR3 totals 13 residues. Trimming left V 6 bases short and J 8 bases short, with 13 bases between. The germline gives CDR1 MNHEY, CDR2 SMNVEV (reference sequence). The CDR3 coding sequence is TGTGCCAGCAGCCTAGACTCCCGGGGGGAGCTGTTTTTT. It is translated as CASSLDSRGELFF.